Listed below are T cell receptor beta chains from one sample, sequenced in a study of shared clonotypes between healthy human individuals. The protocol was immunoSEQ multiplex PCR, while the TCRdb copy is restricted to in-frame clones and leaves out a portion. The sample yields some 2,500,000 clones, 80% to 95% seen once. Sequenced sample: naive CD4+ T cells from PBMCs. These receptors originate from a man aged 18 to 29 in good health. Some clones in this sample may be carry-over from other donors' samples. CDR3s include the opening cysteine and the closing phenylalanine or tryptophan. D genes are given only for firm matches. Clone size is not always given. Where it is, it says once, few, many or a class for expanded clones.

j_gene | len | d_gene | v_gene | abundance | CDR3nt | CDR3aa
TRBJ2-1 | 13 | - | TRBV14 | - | TGTGCCAGCAGCCAAGATCAGGGTGGTGAGCAGTTCTTC | CASSQDQGGEQFF
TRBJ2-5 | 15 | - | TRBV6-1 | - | TGTGCCAGCAGTGAAACGACAGGGAGGTGGGAGACCCAGTACTTC | CASSETTGRWETQYF
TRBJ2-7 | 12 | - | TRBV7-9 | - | TGTGCCAGCAGCTCCGGACAGTACGAGCAGTACTTC | CASSSGQYEQYF
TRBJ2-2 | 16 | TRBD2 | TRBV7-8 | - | TGTGCCAGCAGCTTAGTCGGGGGAGGGCAGACCGGGGAGCTGTTTTTT | CASSLVGGGQTGELFF
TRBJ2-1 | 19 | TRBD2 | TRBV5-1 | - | TGCGCCAGCAGCTCTCGACTAGCGGGGGGGTTCGACACCTACAATGAGCAGTTCTTC | CASSSRLAGGFDTYNEQFF
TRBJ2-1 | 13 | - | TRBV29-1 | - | TGCAGCGTTTCCGGACTGGTTCGGGATGAGCAGTTCTTC | CSVSGLVRDEQFF
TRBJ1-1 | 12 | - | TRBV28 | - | TGTGCCAGCAGTTTATCATTAGGTGAAGCTTTCTTT | CASSLSLGEAFF
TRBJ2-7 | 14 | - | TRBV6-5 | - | TGTGCCAGCAGTTACCCTGGGCCAACATACGAGCAGTACTTC | CASSYPGPTYEQYF
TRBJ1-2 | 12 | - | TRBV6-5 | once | TGTGCCAGCAGCTCCGGACAGTTTGGCTACACCTTC | CASSSGQFGYTF
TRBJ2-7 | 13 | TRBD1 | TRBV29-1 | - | TGCAGCGTTCGACAGGGGGTAAGGTACGAGCAGTACTTC | CSVRQGVRYEQYF
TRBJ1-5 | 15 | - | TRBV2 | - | TGTGCCAGCACCGGGGATAGCAAGGCAGGACAGCCCCAGCATTTT | CASTGDSKAGQPQHF
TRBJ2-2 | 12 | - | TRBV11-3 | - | TGTGCCAGCAGCTTAACGACCGGGGAGCTGTTTTTT | CASSLTTGELFF
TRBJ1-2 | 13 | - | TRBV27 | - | TGTGCCAGCAGCTTAATGGGGCGAAGTGGCTACACCTTC | CASSLMGRSGYTF
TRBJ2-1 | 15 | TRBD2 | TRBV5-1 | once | TGCGCCAGCAGTGTTTCGACTAGCGCTGACAATGAGCAGTTCTTC | CASSVSTSADNEQFF
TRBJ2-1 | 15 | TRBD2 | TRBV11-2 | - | TGTGCCAGCAGCTTTGGGACTAGCCCCTACAATGAGCAGTTCTTC | CASSFGTSPYNEQFF
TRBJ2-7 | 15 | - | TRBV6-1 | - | TGTGCCAGCAGTGGGGAGGTAAGGCGGTCCTACGAGCAGTACTTC | CASSGEVRRSYEQYF
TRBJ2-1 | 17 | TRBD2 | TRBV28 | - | TGTGCCAGCAGTTCAGGGGCAGGACTAGCGTCGAGCGGTGAGCAGTTCTTC | CASSSGAGLASSGEQFF
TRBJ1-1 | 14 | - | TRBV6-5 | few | TGTGCCAGCAGCACCGGAGCCTGGGGGACTGAAGCTTTCTTT | CASSTGAWGTEAFF
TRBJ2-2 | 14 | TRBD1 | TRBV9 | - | TGTGCCAGCAGCGGGACAGGGGCCACCGGGGAGCTGTTTTTT | CASSGTGATGELFF
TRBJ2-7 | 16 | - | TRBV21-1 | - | TGTGCCAGCCCCCCTTCATGGGGACAGCGCTCCTACGAGCAGTACTTC | CASPPSWGQRSYEQYF